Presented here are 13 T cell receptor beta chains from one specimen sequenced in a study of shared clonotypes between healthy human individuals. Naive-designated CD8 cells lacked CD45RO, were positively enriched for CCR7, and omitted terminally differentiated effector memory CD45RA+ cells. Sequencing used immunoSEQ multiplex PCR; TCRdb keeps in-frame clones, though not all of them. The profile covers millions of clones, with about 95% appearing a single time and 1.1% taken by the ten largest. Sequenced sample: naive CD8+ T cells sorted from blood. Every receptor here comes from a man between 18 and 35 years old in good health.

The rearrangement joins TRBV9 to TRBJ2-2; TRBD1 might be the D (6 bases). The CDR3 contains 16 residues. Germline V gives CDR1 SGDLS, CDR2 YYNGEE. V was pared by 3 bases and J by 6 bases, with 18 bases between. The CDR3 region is CASSAPFLGGPGELFF. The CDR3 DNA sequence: TGTGCCAGCAGCGCCCCTTTCCTAGGGGGACCCGGGGAGCTGTTTTTT.

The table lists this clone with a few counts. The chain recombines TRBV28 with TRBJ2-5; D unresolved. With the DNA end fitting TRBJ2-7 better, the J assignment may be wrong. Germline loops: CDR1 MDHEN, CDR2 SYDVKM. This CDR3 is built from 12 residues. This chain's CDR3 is CASKGGTYEQYF. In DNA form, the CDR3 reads TGTGCCAGCAAGGGCGGTACCTACGAGCAGTACTTC.

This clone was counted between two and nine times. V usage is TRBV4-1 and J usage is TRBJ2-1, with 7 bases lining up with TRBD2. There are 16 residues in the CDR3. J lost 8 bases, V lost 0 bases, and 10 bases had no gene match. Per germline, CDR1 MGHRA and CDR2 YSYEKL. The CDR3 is CASSQETTGGIYEQFF. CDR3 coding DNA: TGCGCCAGCAGCCAAGAAACTACGGGGGGAATCTATGAGCAGTTCTTC.

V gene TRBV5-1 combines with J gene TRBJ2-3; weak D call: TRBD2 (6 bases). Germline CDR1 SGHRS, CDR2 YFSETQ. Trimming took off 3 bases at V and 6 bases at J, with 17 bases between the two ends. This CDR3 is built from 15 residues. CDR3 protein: CASSWDGGNFDTQYF. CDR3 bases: TGCGCCAGCAGCTGGGATGGCGGGAACTTTGATACGCAGTATTTT. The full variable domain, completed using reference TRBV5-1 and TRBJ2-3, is KAGVTQTPRYLIKTRGQQVTLSCSPISGHRSVSWYQQTPGQGLQFLFEYFSETQRNKGNFPGRFSGRQFSNSRSEMNVSTLELGDSALYLCASSWDGGNFDTQYFGPGTRLTVL.

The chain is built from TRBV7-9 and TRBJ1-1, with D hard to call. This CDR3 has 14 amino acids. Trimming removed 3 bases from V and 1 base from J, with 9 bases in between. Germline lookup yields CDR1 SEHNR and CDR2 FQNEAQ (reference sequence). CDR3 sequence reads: CASSFGEGNTEAFF. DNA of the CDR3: TGTGCCAGCAGCTTCGGCGAAGGGAACACTGAAGCTTTCTTT.

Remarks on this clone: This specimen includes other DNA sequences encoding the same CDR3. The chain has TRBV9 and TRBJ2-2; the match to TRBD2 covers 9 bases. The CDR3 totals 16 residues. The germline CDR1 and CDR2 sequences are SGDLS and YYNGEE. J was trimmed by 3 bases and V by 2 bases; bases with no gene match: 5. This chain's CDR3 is CASSVALAGYTGELFF. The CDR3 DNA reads TGTGCCAGCAGCGTCGCCCTAGCGGGGTACACCGGGGAGCTGTTTTTT.

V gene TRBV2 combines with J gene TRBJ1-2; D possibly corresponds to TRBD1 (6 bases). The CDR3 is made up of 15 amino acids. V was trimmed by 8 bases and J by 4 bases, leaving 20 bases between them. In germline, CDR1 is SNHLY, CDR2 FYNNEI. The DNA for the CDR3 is TGTGCCAGCCATCGACAGGACTGGATCAGCTATGGCTACACCTTC. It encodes CASHRQDWISYGYTF.

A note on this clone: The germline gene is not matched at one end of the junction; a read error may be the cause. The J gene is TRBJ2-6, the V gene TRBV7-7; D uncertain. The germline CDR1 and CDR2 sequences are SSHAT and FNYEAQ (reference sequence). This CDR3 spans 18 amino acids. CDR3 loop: CASSPEVYISLGANVLTF. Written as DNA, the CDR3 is TGTGCTAGCAGCCCAGAGGTTTACATCTCCCTGGGGGCCAACGTCCTGACTTTC.

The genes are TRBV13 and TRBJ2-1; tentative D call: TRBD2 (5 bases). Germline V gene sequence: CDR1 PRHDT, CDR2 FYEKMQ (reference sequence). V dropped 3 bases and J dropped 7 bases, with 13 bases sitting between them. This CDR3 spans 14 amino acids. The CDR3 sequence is CASSFRGRTNEQFF. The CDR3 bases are TGTGCCAGCAGCTTCCGGGGTAGGACGAATGAGCAGTTCTTC.

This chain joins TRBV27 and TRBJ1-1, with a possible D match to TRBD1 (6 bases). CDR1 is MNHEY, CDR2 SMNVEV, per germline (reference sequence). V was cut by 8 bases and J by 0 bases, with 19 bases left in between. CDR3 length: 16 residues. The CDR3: CASGHGTLSMNTEAFF. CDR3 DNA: TGTGCCAGCGGCCATGGGACATTATCTATGAACACTGAAGCTTTCTTT.

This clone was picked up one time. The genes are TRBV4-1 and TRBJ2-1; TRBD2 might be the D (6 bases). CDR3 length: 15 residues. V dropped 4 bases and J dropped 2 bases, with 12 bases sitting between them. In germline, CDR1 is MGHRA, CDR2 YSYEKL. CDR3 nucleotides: TGCGCCAGCAGCCCCCGGGACTCCCCCTACAATGAGCAGTTCTTC. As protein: CASSPRDSPYNEQFF.

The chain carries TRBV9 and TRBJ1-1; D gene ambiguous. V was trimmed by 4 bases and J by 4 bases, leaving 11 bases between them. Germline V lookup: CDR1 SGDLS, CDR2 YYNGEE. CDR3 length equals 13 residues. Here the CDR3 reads CASSSDGFTEAFF. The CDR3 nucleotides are TGTGCCAGCAGCTCAGACGGTTTCACTGAAGCTTTCTTT. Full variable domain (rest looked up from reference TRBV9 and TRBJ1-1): DSGVTQTPKHLITATGQRVTLRCSPRSGDLSVYWYQQSLDQGLQFLIQYYNGEERAKGNILERFSAQQFPDLHSELNLSSLELGDSALYFCASSSDGFTEAFFGQGTRLTVV.

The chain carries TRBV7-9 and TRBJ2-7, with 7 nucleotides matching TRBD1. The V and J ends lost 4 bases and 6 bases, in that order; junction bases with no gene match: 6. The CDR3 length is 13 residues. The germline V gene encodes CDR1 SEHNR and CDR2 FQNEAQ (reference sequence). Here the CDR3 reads CASSSDRVSEQYF. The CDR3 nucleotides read TGTGCCAGCAGCTCTGACAGGGTCTCCGAGCAGTACTTC.